The source of this T cell receptor beta chain is a study of blood T cell repertoires in COVID-19. Whole-study context: The origin of the acute and convalescent COVID-19 samples was the United States, Italy and Spain.

The repertoire was sequenced with immunoSEQ multiplex PCR; TCRdb's copy has only in-frame clones and lacks some. Of 350,000 or so clones listed, nearly 90% are singletons. Germline values: CDR1 LNHDA, CDR2 SQIVND (reference sequence). The V and J ends lost 7 bases and 2 bases respectively, with 15 bases between them. The CDR3 length is 14 residues. This chain links TRBV19 with TRBJ2-7, with no clear D. Sequencing was performed on peripheral blood. This TCR was recovered from a young man with active or convalescent COVID-19. The CDR3 protein is CASTGAVGAYEQYF. The CDR3 DNA reads as TGTGCCAGTACGGGTGCGGTAGGAGCCTACGAGCAGTACTTC.